This T cell receptor (beta chain) emerged from a study of cytomegalovirus exposure and HLA in healthy donors. General study results and limits: Most TCRs appeared rarely, but some public TCRs recurred in many donors. Among TCR beta chains, those listed as cytomegalovirus-associated numbered approximately 150.

Using immunoSEQ multiplex PCR, the repertoire was profiled, and TCRdb retains in-frame clones only, with some absent. The table includes roughly 130,000 clones, approximately 89% detected once. Points on this clone: What it binds is unknown.

The sequence came from a woman aged 18 to 35 in good health and CMV-seropositive. The sample taken for sequencing was PBMCs.

CDR3 residues: CAISIGGGGRDTQYF. The DNA of the CDR3 is TGTGCCATCAGTATAGGAGGCGGGGGGCGAGATACGCAGTATTTT. The V and J genes are TRBV10-3 and TRBJ2-3; 8 bases are shared with TRBD2. CDR3 length: 15 amino acids. J was trimmed by 5 bases and V by 5 bases; bases with no gene match: 9. CDR1 and CDR2 from the germline V gene are ENHRY and SYGVKD.